The 6 T cell receptor beta chains below were found in one sample sequenced in a study of T cell responses to AZD1222 COVID-19 vaccine. The assay was immunoSEQ multiplex PCR, and TCRdb's table has in-frame clones only and misses some. The sample has about 92,000 clones; about nine tenths are singletons. The sample was peripheral blood, taken on day 0 of AZD1222 vaccination. These receptors came from an adult in good health.

This clone appeared a single time. This chain connects TRBV11-2 to TRBJ1-2; D may be TRBD1 (6 bases). V gave up 5 bases and J gave up 2 bases, with 12 bases separating them. The CDR3 runs 14 residues. CDR1 SGHAT and CDR2 FQNNGV come from the germline V gene. CDR3 sequence: CASSTTGQNYGYTF. The CDR3 coding sequence is TGTGCCAGCAGCACGACAGGCCAGAACTATGGCTACACCTTC.

This sequence joins TRBV28 and TRBJ2-1; no clear D gene. With 3 bases removed from V and 8 bases from J, the gap between germline ends came to 5 bases. Germline CDR1 is MDHEN and CDR2 is SYDVKM. This CDR3 region has 11 residues. CDR3 amino acids: CASSFFYEQFF. CDR3 nucleotide sequence: TGTGCCAGCAGTTTCTTCTATGAGCAGTTCTTC.

The rearrangement links TRBV5-1 to TRBJ2-1; TRBD2 aligns across 12 bases. V lost 4 bases, J lost 0 bases, and 2 bases stayed unmatched. This CDR3 is built from 16 residues. CDR1 SGHRS and CDR2 YFSETQ come from the germline V gene. CDR3 DNA: TGCGCCAGCAGCAGGGGACTAGCGGGCTCCTACAATGAGCAGTTCTTC. Protein sequence: CASSRGLAGSYNEQFF.

V gene TRBV5-6 combines with J gene TRBJ1-1; possible D gene TRBD1, 6 bases. Trimming stripped 0 bases from V and 1 base from J, with 10 bases between. Germline-derived CDR1 and CDR2 are SGHDT and YYEEEE. This CDR3 is 15 amino acids long. The CDR3 is CASSLVRTENTEAFF. Written as DNA, the CDR3 is TGTGCCAGCAGCTTGGTTCGGACAGAGAACACTGAAGCTTTCTTT.

The chain carries TRBV5-1 and TRBJ1-2; tentative D call: TRBD1 (5 bases). The germline V and J ends were trimmed by 0 bases and 4 bases, with 16 bases remaining between them. CDR3 length equals 16 residues. Germline V gives CDR1 SGHRS, CDR2 YFSETQ. The CDR3 loop reads CASSLAAGQTFYGYTF. The DNA for the CDR3 is TGCGCCAGCAGCTTGGCCGCGGGGCAGACCTTCTATGGCTACACCTTC.

This clone occurred once. V usage is TRBV25-1 and J usage is TRBJ2-1; 16 bases align to TRBD2. After removal of 6 bases from V and 6 bases from J, the junction contained 2 bases not matched to a gene. The CDR3 contains 15 residues. Germline V gene lookup returns CDR1 MGHDK and CDR2 SYGVNS. This CDR3 is CASRGTSGGANEQFF. CDR3 sequence (DNA): TGTGCCAGCAGGGGGACTAGCGGGGGGGCCAATGAGCAGTTCTTC.